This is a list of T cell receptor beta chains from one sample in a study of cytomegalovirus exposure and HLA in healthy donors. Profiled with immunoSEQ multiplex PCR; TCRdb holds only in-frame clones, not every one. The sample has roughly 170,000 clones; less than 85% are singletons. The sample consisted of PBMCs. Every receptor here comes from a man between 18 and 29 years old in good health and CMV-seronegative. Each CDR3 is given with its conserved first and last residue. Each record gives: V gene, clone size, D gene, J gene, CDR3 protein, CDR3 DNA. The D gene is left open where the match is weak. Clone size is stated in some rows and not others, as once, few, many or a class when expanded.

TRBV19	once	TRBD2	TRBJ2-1	CASKVSSGGPHEQFF	TGTGCCAGTAAGGTTTCTAGCGGGGGTCCCCATGAGCAGTTCTTC
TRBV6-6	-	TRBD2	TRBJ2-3	CASSSRTSGRADTQYF	TGTGCCAGCAGTTCCCGGACTAGCGGGAGAGCAGATACGCAGTATTTT
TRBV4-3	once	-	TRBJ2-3	CASSQEFRELIRTDTQYF	TGCGCCAGCAGCCAAGAGTTCAGGGAACTCATACGCACAGATACGCAGTATTTT
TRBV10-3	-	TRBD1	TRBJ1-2	CAISESVQGVVYGYTF	TGTGCCATCAGTGAGTCAGTACAGGGGGTAGTCTATGGCTACACCTTC
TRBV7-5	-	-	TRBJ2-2	CARSLYPAGHLSNTGELFF	TGTGCCAGAAGCTTATATCCGGCGGGGCACCTCTCGAACACCGGGGAGCTGTTTTTT
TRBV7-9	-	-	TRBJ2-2	CSIFKQGNTGELFF	TGTTCCATCTTCAAACAGGGGAACACCGGGGAGCTGTTTTTT
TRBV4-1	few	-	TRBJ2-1	CASSRTGLTYNEQFF	TGCGCCAGCAGCCGCACAGGGCTGACCTACAATGAGCAGTTCTTC
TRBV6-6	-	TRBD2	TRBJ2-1	CASTPDGGGGVLF	TGTGCCAGCACTCCAGACGGGGGGGGCGGGGTTCTCTTC
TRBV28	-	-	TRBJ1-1	CASSQDEAFF	TGTGCCAGCAGTCAGGATGAAGCTTTCTTT
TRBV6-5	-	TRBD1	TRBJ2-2	CASSSGQETGELFF	TGTGCCAGCAGCTCGGGACAGGAGACCGGGGAGCTGTTTTTT
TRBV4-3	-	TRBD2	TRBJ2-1	CASSQDPGGNEQFF	TGCGCCAGCAGCCAAGATCCGGGAGGCAATGAGCAGTTCTTC
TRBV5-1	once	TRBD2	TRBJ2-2	CASSFSGTSRTGELFF	TGCGCCAGCAGCTTTTCCGGGACTAGTCGCACCGGGGAGCTGTTTTTT
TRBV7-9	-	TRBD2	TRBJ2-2	CASSLTPGLAGGNTGELFF	TGTGCCAGCAGCTTAACCCCGGGACTAGCGGGAGGGAACACCGGGGAGCTGTTTTTT
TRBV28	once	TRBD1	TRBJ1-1	CASNKPGQGGNTEAFF	TGTGCCAGCAACAAGCCGGGACAGGGAGGGAACACTGAAGCTTTCTTT
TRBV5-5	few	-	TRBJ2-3	CASSSPPLDTQYF	TGTGCCAGCAGCTCTCCCCCCCTAGATACGCAGTATTTT
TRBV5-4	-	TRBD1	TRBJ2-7	CASSLVGGASYEQYF	TGTGCCAGCAGCTTGGTAGGGGGCGCGAGCTACGAGCAGTACTTC
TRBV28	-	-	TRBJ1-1	CASGPGGAGTEAFF	TGTGCCAGCGGACCGGGGGGCGCGGGGACTGAAGCTTTCTTT
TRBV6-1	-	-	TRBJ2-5	CASSEWGRGSETQYF	TGTGCCAGCAGTGAATGGGGAAGGGGTTCGGAGACCCAGTACTTC
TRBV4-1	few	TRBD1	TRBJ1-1	CASSLGPGTGLTEAFF	TGCGCCAGCAGCCTAGGACCCGGGACAGGGTTAACTGAAGCTTTCTTT
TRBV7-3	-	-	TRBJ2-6	CASSQGHSGANVLTF	TGTGCCAGCAGCCAGGGACACTCTGGGGCCAACGTCCTGACTTTC
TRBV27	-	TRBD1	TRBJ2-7	CASSLGQGEYEQYF	TGTGCCAGCAGTCTCGGACAGGGGGAATACGAGCAGTACTTC
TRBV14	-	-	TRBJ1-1	CASSQVFGTVNTEAFF	TGTGCCAGCAGCCAAGTCTTCGGGACTGTGAACACTGAAGCTTTCTTT